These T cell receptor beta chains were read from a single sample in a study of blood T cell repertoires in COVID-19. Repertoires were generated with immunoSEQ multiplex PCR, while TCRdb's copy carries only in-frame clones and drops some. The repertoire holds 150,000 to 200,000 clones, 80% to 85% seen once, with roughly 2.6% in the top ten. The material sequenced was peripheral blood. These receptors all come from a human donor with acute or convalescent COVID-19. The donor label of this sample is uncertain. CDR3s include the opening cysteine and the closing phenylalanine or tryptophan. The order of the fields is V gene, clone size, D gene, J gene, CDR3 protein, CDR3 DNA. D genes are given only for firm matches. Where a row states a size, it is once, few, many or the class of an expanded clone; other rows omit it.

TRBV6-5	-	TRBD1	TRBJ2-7	CASSSWSGGPYEQYF	TGTGCCAGCAGCTCTTGGTCAGGGGGTCCCTACGAGCAGTACTTC
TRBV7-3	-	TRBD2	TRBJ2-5	CASSLDSGGQETQYF	TGTGCCAGCAGCTTAGATAGCGGGGGCCAAGAGACCCAGTACTTC
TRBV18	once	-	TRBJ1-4	CASSPTKPGEKLFF	TGTGCCAGCTCACCGACCAAACCAGGTGAAAAACTGTTTTTT
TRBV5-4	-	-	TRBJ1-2	CASSLARQALGYGYTF	TGTGCCAGCAGCTTGGCCCGGCAGGCCCTGGGCTATGGCTACACCTTC
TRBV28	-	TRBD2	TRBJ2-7	CASSSPRGSYYEQYF	TGTGCCAGCAGTTCGCCGCGGGGGTCCTACTACGAGCAGTACTTC
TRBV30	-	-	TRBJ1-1	CAWSFRGEAFF	TGTGCCTGGAGTTTCAGGGGTGAAGCTTTCTTT
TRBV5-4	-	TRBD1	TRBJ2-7	CASSRTGTGGYEQYF	TGTGCCAGCAGCAGGACCGGGACAGGGGGCTACGAGCAGTACTTC
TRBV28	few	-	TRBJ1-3	CASYVSPGNTIYF	TGTGCCAGCTACGTTAGTCCTGGAAACACCATATATTTT
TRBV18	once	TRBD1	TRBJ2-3	CASSPPGQGVTDTQYF	TGTGCCAGCTCACCACCGGGGCAGGGGGTCACAGATACGCAGTATTTT
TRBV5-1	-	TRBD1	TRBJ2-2	CASSMQGANSGELFF	TGCGCCAGCAGCATGCAGGGGGCGAATAGCGGGGAGCTGTTTTTT
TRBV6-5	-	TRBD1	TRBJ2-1	CASSSPRDRGSNEQFF	TGTGCCAGCAGTTCGCCCCGGGACAGGGGCAGCAATGAGCAGTTCTTC
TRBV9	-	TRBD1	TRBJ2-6	CASSVASGTGGSGANVLTF	TGTGCCAGCAGCGTGGCCTCCGGGACAGGGGGCTCTGGGGCCAACGTCCTGACTTTC
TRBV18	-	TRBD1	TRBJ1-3	CASSADRAGNTIYF	TGTGCCAGCTCAGCTGACAGGGCTGGAAACACCATATATTTT
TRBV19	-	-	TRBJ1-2	CASSIKGGDGYTF	TGTGCCAGTAGTATTAAGGGAGGGGATGGCTACACCTTC
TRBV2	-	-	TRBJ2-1	CASSGGASHAFF	TGTGCCAGCAGTGGGGGCGCCTCCCATGCGTTCTTC
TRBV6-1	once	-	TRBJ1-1	CASSEWGQGEAFF	TGTGCCAGCAGTGAATGGGGGCAAGGTGAAGCTTTCTTT
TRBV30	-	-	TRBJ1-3	CACLPDTYSGNTIYF	TGTGCCTGCCTCCCCGACACCTACTCTGGAAACACCATATATTTT
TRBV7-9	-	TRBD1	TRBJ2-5	CASSYLPGTGVYETQYF	TGTGCCAGCAGCTACCTTCCAGGTACAGGGGTTTACGAGACCCAGTACTTC
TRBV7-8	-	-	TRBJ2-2	CASSLFGNTGELFF	TGTGCCAGCAGCTTATTCGGGAACACCGGGGAGCTGTTTTTT
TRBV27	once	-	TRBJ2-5	CASSWRGSETQYF	TGTGCCAGCAGCTGGAGGGGTTCAGAGACCCAGTACTTC
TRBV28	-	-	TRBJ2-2	CAARGSANTGELFF	TGTGCCGCCCGCGGCAGCGCGAACACCGGGGAGCTGTTTTTT
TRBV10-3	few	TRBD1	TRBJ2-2	CAVGREGTANTGELFF	TGTGCCGTGGGCCGAGAGGGGACAGCGAACACCGGGGAGCTGTTTTTT
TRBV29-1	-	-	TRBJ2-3	CSVPDLRDSHWGDTQYF	TGCAGCGTCCCCGATCTCCGGGACTCCCATTGGGGGGATACGCAGTATTTT
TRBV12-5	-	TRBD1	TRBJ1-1	CASGLVVKGADTEAFF	TGTGCTAGTGGTTTGGTAGTCAAGGGGGCGGACACTGAAGCTTTCTTT
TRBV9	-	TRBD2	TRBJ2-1	CASSAGLAGVASYNEQFF	TGTGCCAGCAGCGCGGGACTAGCGGGAGTGGCCTCCTACAATGAGCAGTTCTTC
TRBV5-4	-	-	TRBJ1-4	CASSRGYTGLTNEKLFF	TGTGCCAGCAGCCGCGGGTACACGGGACTAACTAATGAAAAACTGTTTTTT
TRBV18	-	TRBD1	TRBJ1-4	CASSPGTGNEKLFF	TGTGCCAGCTCACCAGGGACAGGAAATGAAAAACTGTTTTTT
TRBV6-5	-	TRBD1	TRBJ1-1	CASSYQGALSEAFF	TGTGCCAGCAGTTACCAGGGGGCGCTTTCTGAAGCTTTCTTT
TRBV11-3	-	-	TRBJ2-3	CASSFDRSSPQYF	TGTGCCAGCAGCTTCGATCGGAGTAGTCCGCAGTATTTT
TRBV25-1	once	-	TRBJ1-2	CASSESSPGGYGYTF	TGTGCCAGCAGTGAATCCTCACCCGGAGGCTATGGCTACACCTTC
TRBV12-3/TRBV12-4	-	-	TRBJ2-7	CASRRNSYYEQYF	TGTGCCAGCAGGCGAAACTCCTACTACGAGCAGTACTTC
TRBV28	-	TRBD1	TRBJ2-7	CASRANRGQRYEQYF	TGTGCCAGCAGAGCGAACAGGGGGCAACGCTACGAGCAGTACTTC
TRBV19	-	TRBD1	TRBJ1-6	CASSTQQGNSPLHF	TGTGCCAGTAGTACGCAACAGGGGAATTCACCCCTCCACTTT